The sequence of this TCR beta chain was determined in a study of cytotoxic CD8 clonotypes in ibrutinib-treated CLL (dated by TCRdb to the early 2020s). Looking at the study overall: The cohort was composed of about a dozen relapsed/refractory and 15 treatment-naive patients; IGHV unmutated status was identified in 17 patients. Every sample from remission and from progressive disease was obtained while the patients were still on ibrutinib. On average, each sample yielded around 270,000 productive templates and over 90,000 productive rearrangements. Responses were partial in roughly 24 patients and complete in 2; after median about 5.5 years follow-up, roughly 14 stayed in remission and some twelve progressed. Longitudinal samples were available for about 30% of the 86 trial participants. Cryopreserved peripheral blood mononuclear cells were collected before treatment, at response, and at either disease progression or sustained remission. Samples at response were collected after a median of about 12 months of treatment, with a range of about 6 to 36 months.

The time point label of this sample denotes: roughly 23 months on ibrutinib. For TCR beta library preparation, approximately 2.2 micrograms of genomic DNA were isolated from cryopreserved PBMCs. Longitudinal blood samples from CLL patients on ibrutinib monotherapy were analyzed using high-throughput TCR beta sequencing. The patients were enrolled in a single-center, open-label phase 2 trial of ibrutinib monotherapy. CDR1 and CDR2 were assigned from the germline V gene (reference sequence) as GTSNPN and SVGIG. Reading from cysteine to phenylalanine, the CDR3 counts 15 amino acids. Only the CDR3 DNA is retained, 45 bases long and in frame from the first base. V is trimmed back by 3 bases and J by 1 base, and the junction contains 4 bases that no gene match accounts for. Broad study findings and their caveats: At baseline, clonality was higher than in age-matched healthy donors and showed a strong correlation with circulating CD8+ T-cell counts. Public clonotypes were found to be uncommon and were observed to contract or remain stable during treatment; the increase in clonality was shown to reflect expansion of private clonotypes at ibrutinib response. Clonality increased at ibrutinib response, stayed stable in sustained remission, and fell back toward baseline at progression. Lymph node repertoires were not examined, and the timing of sampling was not matched between patients in sustained remission and those whose disease progressed.

On a MiSeq, deep resolution sequencing aimed for a depth between 1 in 1 million and 1 in 200,000 T cells, with each clonotype covered approximately 10x on average. TCR beta libraries were generated with the immunoSEQ hsTCRB Kit. The original methods were these. The data were analyzed with ImmunoSEQ Analyzer and ImmunoSEQ Data Assistant, and V, D and J gene assignments followed IMGT definitions. Clonality, which ranges from 0 to 1, was calculated by subtracting the normalized Shannon entropy of productive rearrangement frequencies from one. Only overrepresented clonotypes making up at least 0.05% of the repertoire of each patient were included in the public clonotype analysis. Fewer than 15 repertoires from age-matched healthy donors, obtained from immuneACCESS, served as clonality controls. In its TCRdb copy, this immuneACCESS table keeps in-frame sequences only and misses some clones. Where compared with another copy, unresolved V genes explain less than half of these, and the others have no known cause. Clonal size and the V and J genes are those of that table, whereas D and trimming came from the DNA. The sample table shows 200,000 to 250,000 clones, and under 75% are seen once. Of the sample, just over 15% falls within the top ten clones.

For this clone: The antigen it recognizes is unknown. Base quality data are lacking; no much larger clone is found one base away.

The source was PBMCs, collected after 24 months of ibrutinib treatment. The rearrangement joined TRBV30 to TRBJ1-4, with 8 bases in between that match TRBD1. The TCR comes from a human donor with chronic lymphocytic leukemia. The CDR3 reads CAWSGQGGTNEKLFF. The DNA sequence follows: TGTGCCTGGAGCGGACAGGGAGGAACTAATGAAAAACTGTTTTTT.